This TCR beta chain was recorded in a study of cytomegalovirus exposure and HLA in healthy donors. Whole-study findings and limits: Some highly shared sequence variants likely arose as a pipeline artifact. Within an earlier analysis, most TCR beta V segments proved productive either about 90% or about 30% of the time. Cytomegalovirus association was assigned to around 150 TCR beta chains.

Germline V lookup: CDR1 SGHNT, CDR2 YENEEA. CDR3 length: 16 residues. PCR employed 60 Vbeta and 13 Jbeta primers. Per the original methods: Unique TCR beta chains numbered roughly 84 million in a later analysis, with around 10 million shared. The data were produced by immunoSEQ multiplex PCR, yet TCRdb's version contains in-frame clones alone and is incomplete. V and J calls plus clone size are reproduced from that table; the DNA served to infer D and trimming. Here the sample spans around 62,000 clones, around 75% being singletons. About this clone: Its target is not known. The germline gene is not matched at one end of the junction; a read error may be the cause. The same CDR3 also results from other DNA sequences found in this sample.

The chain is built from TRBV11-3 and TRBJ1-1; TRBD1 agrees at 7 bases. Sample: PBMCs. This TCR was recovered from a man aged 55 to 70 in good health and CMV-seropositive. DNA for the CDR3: TGTGCCAGCAGCCTAGAACAGGGGCGACCCAACACTGAAGCTTTCTTT. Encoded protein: CASSLEQGRPNTEAFF.